Below are 10 T cell receptor beta chains sequenced from a single sample in a study of cytomegalovirus exposure and HLA in healthy donors. This PCR relied on a set of 60 Vbeta primers and 13 Jbeta primers. Only in-frame clones appear in the TCRdb table, and some are missing; sequencing was by immunoSEQ multiplex PCR. The sample consists of about 110,000 clones, approximately 80% of them appearing once. Input material: PBMCs. These receptors were collected from a man aged 30-40 years in good health and CMV-seronegative.

The chain joins TRBV28 to TRBJ2-1; no clear D. The CDR3 has 19 residues. The ends were cut back, 2 bases at V and 0 bases at J, with 20 bases in the middle. Germline loops: CDR1 MDHEN, CDR2 SYDVKM. This CDR3 reads CASSLARFFKGDSYNEQFF. The CDR3 DNA follows: TGTGCCAGCAGTTTAGCCCGCTTCTTCAAAGGAGACTCCTACAATGAGCAGTTCTTC.

This clone was detected only once. The rearrangement links TRBV30 to TRBJ1-4; 7 bases are shared with TRBD1. J lost 4 bases, V lost 4 bases, and 6 bases had no gene match. The CDR3 spans 14 residues. The germline CDR1 and CDR2 sequences are GTSNPN and SVGIG (reference sequence). CDR3 sequence (DNA): TGTGCCTGGACTCCCAGGGACAGTAATGAAAAACTGTTTTTT. It yields the protein CAWTPRDSNEKLFF.

The chain has TRBV28 and TRBJ2-7, with a weak D call TRBD2 (5 bases). V was cut by 1 base and J by 4 bases, with 5 bases left in between. In germline, CDR1 is MDHEN, CDR2 SYDVKM. The CDR3 covers 12 residues. The CDR3 loop is CASSLLAYEQYF. The CDR3 DNA reads as TGTGCCAGCAGTTTATTAGCGTACGAGCAGTACTTC.

In this sample, this clone turned up a few times. The rearrangement uses TRBV28 and TRBJ1-1, with 9 bases matching TRBD1. J was trimmed by 8 bases and V by 5 bases; bases with no gene match: 6. This CDR3 has 13 amino acids. Germline V gives CDR1 MDHEN, CDR2 SYDVKM. The chain's CDR3 is CASSLTGGSEAFF. In DNA, the CDR3 is TGTGCCAGCAGTCTTACAGGGGGCTCGGAAGCTTTCTTT.

V and J are TRBV9 and TRBJ2-7, with D tentatively TRBD2 (6 bases). Trimming left V 0 bases short and J 1 base short, with 11 bases between. The CDR3 covers 15 residues. Germline V gene lookup returns CDR1 SGDLS and CDR2 YYNGEE. The CDR3 nucleotides are TGTGCCAGCAGCGTAGGGGTAGCGGAGTCCTACGAGCAGTACTTC. It is translated as CASSVGVAESYEQYF.

This clone appeared a few times. The chain employs TRBV14 and TRBJ1-3; D unclear. V was trimmed by 1 base and J by 2 bases, leaving 3 bases between them. The V gene's germline CDR1 is SGHDN and CDR2 FVKESK. The CDR3 totals 13 residues. The CDR3 nucleotides read TGTGCCAGCAGCCAAGTCGCTGGAAACACCATATATTTT. It encodes CASSQVAGNTIYF.

This chain connects TRBV15 to TRBJ1-2; D gene unclear. Germline V gene sequence: CDR1 LNHNV, CDR2 YYDKDF (reference sequence). The V end was cut by 2 bases, the J end by 5 bases, with 9 bases between. This CDR3 has 13 amino acids. Written as DNA, the CDR3 is TGTGCCACCAGCAGATCACGGGGATATGGCTACACCTTC. Amino acid sequence: CATSRSRGYGYTF.

The rearrangement joins TRBV28 to TRBJ1-4, with D possibly being TRBD1 (6 bases). From germline, CDR1 is MDHEN and CDR2 SYDVKM. This CDR3 region has 15 residues. The V and J ends lost 4 bases and 4 bases respectively, with 13 bases between them. The CDR3 sequence is CASSSPQGYNEKLFF. Written as DNA, the CDR3 is TGTGCCAGCAGTTCCCCACAGGGATATAATGAAAAACTGTTTTTT.

J is TRBJ2-7 and V is TRBV4-3; 15 bases map to TRBD2. Germline V lookup: CDR1 LGHNA, CDR2 YSLEER. The CDR3 has 18 residues. V trimming: 2 bases; J trimming: 7 bases; junction bases outside the gene matches: 12. The CDR3 DNA reads as TGCGCCAGCAGCCAACGGACTAGCGGGGGGGGTGAGGTTGGAGAGCAGTACTTC. It codes for CASSQRTSGGGEVGEQYF.

V gene TRBV28 combines with J gene TRBJ2-1; D gene ambiguous. V gave up 8 bases and J gave up 3 bases, with 11 bases separating them. Germline V gene lookup returns CDR1 MDHEN and CDR2 SYDVKM. The CDR3 consists of 13 residues. The chain's CDR3 is CASAAVSYNEQFF. The CDR3 DNA reads TGTGCCAGCGCCGCGGTGAGCTACAATGAGCAGTTCTTC.